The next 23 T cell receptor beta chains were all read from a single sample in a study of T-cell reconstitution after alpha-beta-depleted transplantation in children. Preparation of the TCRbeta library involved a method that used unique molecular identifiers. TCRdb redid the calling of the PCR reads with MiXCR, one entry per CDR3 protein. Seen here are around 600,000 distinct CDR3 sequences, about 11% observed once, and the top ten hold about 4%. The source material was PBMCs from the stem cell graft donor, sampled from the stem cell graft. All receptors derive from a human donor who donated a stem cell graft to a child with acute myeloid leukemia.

The CDR3 DNA is TGCAGTGCCTCACCGGGGACAGCTAATGAAAAACTGTTTTTT. Amino acid sequence: CSASPGTANEKLFF. The chain joins TRBV20-1 to TRBJ1-4, with 7 bases that match TRBD1. The V gene end was trimmed by 6 bases and the J gene end by 3 bases; junction bases not matched to a gene: 7. Germline V gene data show CDR1 as DFQATT and CDR2 as SNEGSKA (reference sequence). The CDR3 length is 14 residues.

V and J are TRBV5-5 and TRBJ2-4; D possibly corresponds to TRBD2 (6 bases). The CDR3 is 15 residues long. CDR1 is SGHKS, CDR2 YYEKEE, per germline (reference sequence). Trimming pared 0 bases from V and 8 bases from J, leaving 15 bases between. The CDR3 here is CASSLAGLLVDIQYF. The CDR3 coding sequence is TGTGCCAGCAGCTTGGCGGGACTGCTCGTGGACATTCAGTACTTC. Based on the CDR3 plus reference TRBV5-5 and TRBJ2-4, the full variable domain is DAGVTQSPTHLIKTRGQQVTLRCSPISGHKSVSWYQQVLGQGPQFIFQYYEKEERGRGNFPDRFSARQFPNYSSELNVNALLLGDSALYLCASSLAGLLVDIQYFGAGTRLSVL.

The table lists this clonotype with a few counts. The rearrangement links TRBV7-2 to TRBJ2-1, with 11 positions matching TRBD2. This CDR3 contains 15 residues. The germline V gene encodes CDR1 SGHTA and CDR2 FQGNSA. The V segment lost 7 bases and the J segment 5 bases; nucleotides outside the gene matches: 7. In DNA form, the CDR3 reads TGTGCCAGCAAGCTATTAGCGGGAGGGCACAATGAGCAGTTCTTC. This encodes CASKLLAGGHNEQFF. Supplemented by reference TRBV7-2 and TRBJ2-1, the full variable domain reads GAGVSQSPSNKVTEKGKDVELRCDPISGHTALYWYRQSLGQGLEFLIYFQGNSAPDKSGLPSDRFSAERTGGSVSTLTIQRTQQEDSAVYLCASKLLAGGHNEQFFGPGTRLTVL.

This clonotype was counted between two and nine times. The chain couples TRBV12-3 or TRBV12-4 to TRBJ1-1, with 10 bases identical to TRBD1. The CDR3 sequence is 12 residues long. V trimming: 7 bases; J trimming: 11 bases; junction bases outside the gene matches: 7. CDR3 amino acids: CASTWTGGKAFF. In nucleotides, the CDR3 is TGTGCCAGCACCTGGACAGGGGGGAAGGCTTTCTTT.

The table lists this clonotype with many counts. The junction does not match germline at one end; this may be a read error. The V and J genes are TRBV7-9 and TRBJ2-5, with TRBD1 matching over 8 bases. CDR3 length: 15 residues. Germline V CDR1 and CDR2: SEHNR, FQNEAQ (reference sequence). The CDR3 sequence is CASSLGQGLQETQYF. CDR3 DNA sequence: TGTGCCAGCAGTTTAGGACAGGGCCTACAAGAGACCCAGTACTTC.

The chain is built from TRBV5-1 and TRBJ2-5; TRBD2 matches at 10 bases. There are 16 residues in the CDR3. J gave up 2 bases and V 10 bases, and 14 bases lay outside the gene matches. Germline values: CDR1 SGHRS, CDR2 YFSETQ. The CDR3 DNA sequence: TGCGCCTCACAGGCAGCGGGAGGGACCCTTCAAGAGACCCAGTACTTC. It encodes CASQAAGGTLQETQYF.

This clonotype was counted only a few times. CDR3 DNA: TGTGCCAGCGGTCTACAGGGCTGGGAGCAGTACTTC. This translates into CASGLQGWEQYF. This chain joins TRBV28 and TRBJ2-7, with a tentative D call TRBD1 (6 bases). Germline-derived CDR1 and CDR2 are MDHEN and SYDVKM. The CDR3 is 12 amino acids. V lost 8 bases, J lost 7 bases, and 15 bases lay in between. The variable domain in full, with the rest retrieved from reference TRBV28 and TRBJ2-7, is DVKVTQSSRYLVKRTGEKVFLECVQDMDHENMFWYRQDPGLGLRLIYFSYDVKMKEKGDIPEGYSVSREKKERFSLILESASTNQTSMYLCASGLQGWEQYFGPGTRLTVT.

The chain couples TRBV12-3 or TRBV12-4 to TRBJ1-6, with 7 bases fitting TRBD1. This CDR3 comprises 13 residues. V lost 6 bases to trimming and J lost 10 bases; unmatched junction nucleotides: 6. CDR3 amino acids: CASSDREKSPLHF. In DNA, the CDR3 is TGTGCCAGCAGCGACAGGGAGAAATCACCCCTCCACTTT.

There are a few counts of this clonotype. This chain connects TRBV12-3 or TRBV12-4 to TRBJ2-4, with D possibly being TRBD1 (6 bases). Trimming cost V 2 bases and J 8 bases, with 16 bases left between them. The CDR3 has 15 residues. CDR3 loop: CASSLSQGRGDIQYF. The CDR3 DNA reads TGTGCCAGCAGTTTATCACAGGGAAGAGGGGACATTCAGTACTTC.

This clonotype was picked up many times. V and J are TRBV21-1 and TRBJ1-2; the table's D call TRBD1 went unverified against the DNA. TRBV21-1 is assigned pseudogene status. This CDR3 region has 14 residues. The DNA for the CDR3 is TGTGCCAGCAGCAAAGTTGAGACAGTCTATGGCTACACCTTC. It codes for CASSKVETVYGYTF.

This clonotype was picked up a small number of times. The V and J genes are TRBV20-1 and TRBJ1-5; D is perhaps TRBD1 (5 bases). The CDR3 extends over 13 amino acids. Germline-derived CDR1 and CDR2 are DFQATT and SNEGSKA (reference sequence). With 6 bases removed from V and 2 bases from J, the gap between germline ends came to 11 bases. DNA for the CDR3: TGCAGTGCCACCCAGGGTCGCAATCAGCCCCAGCATTTT. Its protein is CSATQGRNQPQHF.

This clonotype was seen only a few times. CDR3 coding DNA: TGCGCCAGCAGCTTTGGGGGGCACACTGAAGCTTTCTTT. Protein sequence: CASSFGGHTEAFF. The gene calls are TRBV5-1 and TRBJ1-1; tentatively, D is TRBD1 (6 bases). Germline V CDR1 and CDR2: SGHRS, YFSETQ. The CDR3 runs to 13 residues. V was clipped by 2 bases and J by 3 bases, with 8 bases between them.

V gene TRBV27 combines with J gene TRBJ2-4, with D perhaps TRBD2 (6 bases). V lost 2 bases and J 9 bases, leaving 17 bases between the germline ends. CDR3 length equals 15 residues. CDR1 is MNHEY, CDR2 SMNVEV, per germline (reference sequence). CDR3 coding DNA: TGTGCCAGCAGTTTAGGGGGGAGCTCCTTGGGCATTCAGTACTTC. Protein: CASSLGGSSLGIQYF.

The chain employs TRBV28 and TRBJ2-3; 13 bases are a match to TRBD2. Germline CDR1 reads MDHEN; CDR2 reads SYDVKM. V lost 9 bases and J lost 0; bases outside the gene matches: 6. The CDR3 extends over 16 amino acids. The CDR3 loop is CASSGTSGISTDTQYF. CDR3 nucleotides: TGTGCCAGTTCCGGGACTAGCGGGATTAGCACAGATACGCAGTATTTT.

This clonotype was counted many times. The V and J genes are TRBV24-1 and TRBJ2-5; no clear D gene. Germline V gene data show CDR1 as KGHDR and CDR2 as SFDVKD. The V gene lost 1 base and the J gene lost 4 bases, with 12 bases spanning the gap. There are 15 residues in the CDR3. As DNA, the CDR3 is TGTGCCACCAGTGATTTCACGCGGTCAGGAGAGACCCAGTACTTC. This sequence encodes CATSDFTRSGETQYF.

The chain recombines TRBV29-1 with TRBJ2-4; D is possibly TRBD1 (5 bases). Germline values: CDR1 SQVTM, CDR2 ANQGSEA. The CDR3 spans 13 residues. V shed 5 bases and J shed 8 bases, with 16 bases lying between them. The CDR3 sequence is CSVLQGTRDIQYF. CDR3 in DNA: TGCAGCGTTCTCCAGGGAACCCGGGACATTCAGTACTTC.

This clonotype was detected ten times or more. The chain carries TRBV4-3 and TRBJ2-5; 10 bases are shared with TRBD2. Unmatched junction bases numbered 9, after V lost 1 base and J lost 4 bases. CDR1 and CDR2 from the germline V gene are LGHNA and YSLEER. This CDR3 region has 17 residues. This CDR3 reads CASSQGTSGRRGETQYF. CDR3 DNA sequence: TGCGCCAGCAGCCAAGGGACTAGCGGAAGGAGGGGAGAGACCCAGTACTTC.

The CDR3 DNA reads as TGCAGTGCCCCCCGACTAGCGGGAGGGACCCACGAGCAGTACTTC. The encoded protein is CSAPRLAGGTHEQYF. The chain recombines TRBV20-1 with TRBJ2-7, with 14 bases matching TRBD2. J lost 5 bases, V lost 6 bases, and 9 bases had no gene match. CDR1 DFQATT and CDR2 SNEGSKA come from the germline V gene (reference sequence). The CDR3 sequence is 15 residues long.

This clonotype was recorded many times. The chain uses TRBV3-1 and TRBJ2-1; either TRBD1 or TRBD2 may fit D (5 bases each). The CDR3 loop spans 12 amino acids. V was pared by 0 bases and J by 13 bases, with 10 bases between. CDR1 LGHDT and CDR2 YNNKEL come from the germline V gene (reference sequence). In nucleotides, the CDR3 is TGTGCCAGCAGCCAAGAGGGCAGGGACCAGTTCTTC. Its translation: CASSQEGRDQFF.

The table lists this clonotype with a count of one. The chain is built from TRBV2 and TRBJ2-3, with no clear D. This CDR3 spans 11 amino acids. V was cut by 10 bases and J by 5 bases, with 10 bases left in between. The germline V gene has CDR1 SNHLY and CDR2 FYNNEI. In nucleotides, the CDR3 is TGTGCCATCTGTTTTTTAGATACGCAGTATTTT. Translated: CAICFLDTQYF.

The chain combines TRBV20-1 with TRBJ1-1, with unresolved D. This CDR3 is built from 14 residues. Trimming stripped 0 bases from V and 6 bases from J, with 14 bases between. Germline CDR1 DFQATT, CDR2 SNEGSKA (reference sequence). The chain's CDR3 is CSARDPQRAAEAFF. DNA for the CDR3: TGCAGTGCTAGAGATCCCCAGCGGGCGGCTGAAGCTTTCTTT.

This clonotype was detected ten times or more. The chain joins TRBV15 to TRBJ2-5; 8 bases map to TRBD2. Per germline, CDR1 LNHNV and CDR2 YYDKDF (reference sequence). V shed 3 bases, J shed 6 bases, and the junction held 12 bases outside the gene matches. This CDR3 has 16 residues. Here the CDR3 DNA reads TGTGCCACCAGCAGTGGTCTAGCGGGCGTGGCAAAGACCCAGTACTTC. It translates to CATSSGLAGVAKTQYF.

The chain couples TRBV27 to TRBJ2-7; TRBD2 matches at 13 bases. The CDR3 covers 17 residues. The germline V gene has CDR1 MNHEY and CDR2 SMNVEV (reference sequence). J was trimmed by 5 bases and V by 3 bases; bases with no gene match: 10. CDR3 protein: CASSFLTSGRIGHEQYF. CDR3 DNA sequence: TGTGCCAGCAGTTTTTTGACTAGCGGGAGGATCGGCCACGAGCAGTACTTC.